Described below is a single T cell receptor (beta chain) sequence and its context. No cognate antigen has been identified for it. The CDR3 end is not reached by the read, which stops 3 residues before it; the germline J gene fills it in. In the paper's terms, the treatment or condition label means: autologous CTL019 cells: CD19 CAR with 4-1BB and CD3 zeta domains. The CD19 CAR incorporated TCR zeta and 4-1BB costimulatory signaling domains. Leukapheresis was used to collect T cells from peripheral blood for manufacturing CTL019. The DNeasy Blood and Tissue Kit was used to extract genomic DNA from pre-infusion T cells, peripheral blood, or sorted post-infusion T cells. CDR1 and CDR2, looked up from the germline V gene (reference sequence), are DFQATT and SNEGSKA. Taken from cysteine to phenylalanine, the CDR3 has 13 residues. The DNA shown is the part of the CDR3 that was read: 30 bases, in frame from base 1. Trimming takes 3 bases from V and 4 bases from J, and the germline ends sit 10 bases apart.

Deep sequencing of the TCR beta chain was done using the immunoSEQ assay. The paper's processing steps were these. Only productive TCR beta rearrangements were used to calculate clonotype frequencies. TCRdb holds this immuneACCESS table with in-frame rearrangements only. Some clones are missing; in checked studies, unresolved V genes explain under half, and the rest has no known cause. Clonal size and the V and J genes are those of that table, whereas D and trimming came from the DNA. The sample table records about 30,000 clones. Jointly, the top ten make up 1.5% to 2% of the sample. This sample stems from a study of TET2 disruption in CD19-targeted CAR T cells (dated by TCRdb to 2016 to 2019). The study in broad terms: Sample numbers were set by the original clinical trial design and sample availability, with no additional inclusion criteria. The paper's findings and limits, for the study overall: Conclusions about the CAR T cells of the patient were based on extensive analysis of a single subject.

This clonotype was sampled from a man aged 70-80 years with chronic lymphocytic leukemia. The V and J segments used are TRBV20-1 and TRBJ1-5, with TRBD1 perhaps the D gene, on 6 matching bases. The specimen comprised CD8- CAR+ T cells sorted from cultured blood T cells, sampled for CD19 CAR T cell therapy. The intended sense of this specimen's cell subset or site label: CD8-negative CAR-positive T cells from the infusion product. The sequenced part of the CDR3 DNA is TGCAGTGCTAGCAGGGGCGGAAATCAGCCC. Its protein product is CSASRGGNQP. The whole CDR3 protein is CSASRGGNQPQHF.